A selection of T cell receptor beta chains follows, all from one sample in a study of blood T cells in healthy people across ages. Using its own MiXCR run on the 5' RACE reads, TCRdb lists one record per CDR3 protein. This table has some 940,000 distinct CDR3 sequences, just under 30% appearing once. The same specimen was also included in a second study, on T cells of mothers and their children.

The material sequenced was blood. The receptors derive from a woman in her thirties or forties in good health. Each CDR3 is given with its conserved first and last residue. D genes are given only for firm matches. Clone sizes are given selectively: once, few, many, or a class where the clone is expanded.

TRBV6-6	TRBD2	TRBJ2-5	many	TGTGCCAGCAGCGAGCGGGGGGGCAGGGAGACCCAGTACTTC	CASSERGGRETQYF
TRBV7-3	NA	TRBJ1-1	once	TGTGCCTGCAGCCGGGGGACAAGGAACACTGAAGCTTTCTTT	CACSRGTRNTEAFF
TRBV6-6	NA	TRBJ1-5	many	TGTGCCAGCAGTCAGGGGTTAAGAAGCAATCAGCCCCAGCATTTT	CASSQGLRSNQPQHF
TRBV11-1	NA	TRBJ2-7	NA	TGTGCCAGCAGTTCCAACAGGGAGTTCGAGCAGTACTTC	CASSSNREFEQYF
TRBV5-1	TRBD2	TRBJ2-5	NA	TGCGCCAGCAGCTTGGTAGGTAGCGGGAGACCTACTGAAGAGACCCAGTACTTC	CASSLVGSGRPTEETQYF
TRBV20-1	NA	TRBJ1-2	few	TGCAGTGCTAGAGGCAAATCCGAGAACTATGGCTACACCTTC	CSARGKSENYGYTF
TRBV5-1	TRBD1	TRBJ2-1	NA	TGCGCCAGCAGCTTTACAGGGGGCGGGAATGAGCAGTTCTTC	CASSFTGGGNEQFF
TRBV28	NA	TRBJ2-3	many	TGTGCCAGCAAAGGGGCGAGGGATACGCAGTATTTT	CASKGARDTQYF
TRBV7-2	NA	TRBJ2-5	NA	TGTGCCAGCAGCTTAGATTTCGGGGTAGCGGACATTAGGGCGGAGACCCAGTACTTC	CASSLDFGVADIRAETQYF
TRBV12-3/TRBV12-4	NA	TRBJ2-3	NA	TGTGCCAGCAGTATCACTCGGGGCTTATTTTACACAGATACGCAGTATTTT	CASSITRGLFYTDTQYF
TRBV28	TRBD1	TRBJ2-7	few	TGTGCCAGCAGGGATACAGGGGGCGTCTCAGACGAGCAGTACTTC	CASRDTGGVSDEQYF
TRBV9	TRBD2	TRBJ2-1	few	TGTGCCAGCAGCCGGGCGGGGGTCGATGAGCAGTTCTTC	CASSRAGVDEQFF
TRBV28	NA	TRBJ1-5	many	TGTGCCAGCAGTCTCCCCGTTTACGGACGGAGAAATCAGCCCCAGCATTTT	CASSLPVYGRRNQPQHF
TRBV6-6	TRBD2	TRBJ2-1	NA	TGTGCCAGCAGAAGACTAGCGGGGCGACATAATGAGCAGATCTTC	CASRRLAGRHNEQIF
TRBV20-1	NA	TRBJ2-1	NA	TGCAGTGCTAGGGGCCCATCCGGATTAAGCTCCTACAATGGGCAGTTCTTC	CSARGPSGLSSYNGQFF
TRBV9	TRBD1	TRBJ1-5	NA	TGTGCCGGCAGCGCGGGGACAGGGGACAATCAGCCCCAGCATTTT	CAGSAGTGDNQPQHF
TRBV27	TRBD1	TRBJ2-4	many	TGTGCCAGCAGGTCATCCCTACAGGGGGCCAAAAACATTCAGTACTTC	CASRSSLQGAKNIQYF
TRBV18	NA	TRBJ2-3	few	TGTGCCAGCTCACTTTTTGGGATTAGCACAGATACGCAGTATTTT	CASSLFGISTDTQYF
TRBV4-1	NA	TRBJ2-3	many	TGCGCCAGCAGCCCCTCAGCCGGATACACAGATACGCAGTATTTT	CASSPSAGYTDTQYF
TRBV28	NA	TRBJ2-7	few	TGTGCCAGCAGTTCCCCCCATTTTAAGCCCGTCTACGAGCAGTACTTC	CASSSPHFKPVYEQYF
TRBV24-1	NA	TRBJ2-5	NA	TGTGCCACCAGTGATAGGCAATATGAGCAGTACTTC	CATSDRQYEQYF
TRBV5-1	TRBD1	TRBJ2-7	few	TGCGCCAGCAGCGCCCGGGACAGACTCTCCTACGAGCAGTACTTC	CASSARDRLSYEQYF
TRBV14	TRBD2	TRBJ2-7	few	TGTGCCAGCAGGACTAGCGGGGGACACGAGCAGTACTTC	CASRTSGGHEQYF
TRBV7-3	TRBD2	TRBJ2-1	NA	TGTGCCAGCAGCTCGCAAAGCGGGGGATACAATGAGCAGTTCTTC	CASSSQSGGYNEQFF
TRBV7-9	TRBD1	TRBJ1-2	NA	TGTGCCAGCAGCTCCGGAACTTTGACAGGGGATAATGGCTACACCTTC	CASSSGTLTGDNGYTF
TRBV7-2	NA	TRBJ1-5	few	TGTGCCAGCAGCTTTAACGCAGGGAGCAATCAGCCCCAGCATTTT	CASSFNAGSNQPQHF
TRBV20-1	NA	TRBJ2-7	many	TGCAGTGCTAGAGTTTCAAATACCTACGAGCAGTACTTC	CSARVSNTYEQYF
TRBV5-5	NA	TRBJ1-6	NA	TGTGCCAGCAGCTTAGGGACCGATTCACCCCTCCACTTT	CASSLGTDSPLHF
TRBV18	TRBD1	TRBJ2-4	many	TGTGCCAGCTCAGGTTTGGGGACAGCCCAGAAAAACATTCAGTACTTC	CASSGLGTAQKNIQYF
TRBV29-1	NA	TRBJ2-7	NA	TGCAGCGTTGATTCCCCAACTGACTACGAGCAGTACTTC	CSVDSPTDYEQYF
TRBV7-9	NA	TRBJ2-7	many	TGTGCCAGCAGCGCGGGTCACTACGAGCAGTACTTC	CASSAGHYEQYF
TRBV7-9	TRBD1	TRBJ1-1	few	TGTGCCAGCAGGCTCGACAGGGCCACTGAAGCTTTCTTT	CASRLDRATEAFF
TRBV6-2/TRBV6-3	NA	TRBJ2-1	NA	TGTGCCAGCAGGCACGGCGGGACAGAGCAGTTCTTC	CASRHGGTEQFF
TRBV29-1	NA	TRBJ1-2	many	TGCAGCGTTCCGGGGACGGAACAACTCTATGGCTACACCTTC	CSVPGTEQLYGYTF
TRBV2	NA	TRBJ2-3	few	TGTGCCAGCCGTAGCGGACCCAGCACAGATACGCAGTATTTT	CASRSGPSTDTQYF
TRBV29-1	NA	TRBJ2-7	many	TGCAGCGTTGTTCGGGGGACACCCAGTTACGAGCAGTACTTC	CSVVRGTPSYEQYF
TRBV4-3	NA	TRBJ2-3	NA	TGCGCCAGCAGGGAAGCTTCCCTTAACATAAATACGCAGTATTTT	CASREASLNINTQYF
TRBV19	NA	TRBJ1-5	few	TGTGCCAGTAGTATAGATCCCCGCGGCAATCAGCCCCAGCATTTT	CASSIDPRGNQPQHF
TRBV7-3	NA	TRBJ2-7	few	TGTGCCAGCAGCTTATCCGCCCGGAACGAGCAGTACTTC	CASSLSARNEQYF
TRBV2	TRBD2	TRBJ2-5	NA	TGTGCCAGCAGGACCCGGGGTAGCGGGGGATTGGAGCAGTACTTC	CASRTRGSGGLEQYF
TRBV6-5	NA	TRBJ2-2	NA	TGTGCCAGCAGTTACTCTCCCGGGGAGCTGTTTTTT	CASSYSPGELFF
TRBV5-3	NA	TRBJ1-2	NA	TGTGCCAGAAGCTTGGGGCCCGTGGCAGGGTATGGCTACACCTTC	CARSLGPVAGYGYTF
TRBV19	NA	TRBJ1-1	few	TGTGCCAGTAGTCTCGGAGGGAGTCGGAACACTGAAGCTTTCTTT	CASSLGGSRNTEAFF
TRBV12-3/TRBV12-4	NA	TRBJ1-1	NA	TGTGCCAGCAGTTGGGGGCGAGAAGCTTTCTTT	CASSWGREAFF
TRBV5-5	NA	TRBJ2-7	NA	TGTGCCAGCAGCTTGCTTGCTCAGGTCTCGGGCGAGCAGTACTTC	CASSLLAQVSGEQYF
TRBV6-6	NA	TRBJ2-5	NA	TGTGCCAGCAGATATTTTAGGGACACAGAGACCCAGTACTTC	CASRYFRDTETQYF
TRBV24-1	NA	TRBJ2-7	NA	TGTGCCACCAGTGACCATGACAGGTCGTACTTC	CATSDHDRSYF
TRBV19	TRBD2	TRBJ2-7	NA	TGTGCCAGTAGTATTACTAGCGGGGACGAGCAGTACTTC	CASSITSGDEQYF
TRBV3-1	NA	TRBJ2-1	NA	TGTGCCAGCAGCCAAGATTTCGGGGGGCTTAGGTACAATGAGCAGTTCTTC	CASSQDFGGLRYNEQFF